Following are 32 T cell receptor beta chains from one sample sequenced in a study of PD-L1 blockade in urothelial cancer. The assay was immunoSEQ multiplex PCR, and TCRdb's table has in-frame clones only and misses some. The sample includes 35,000 or so clones, over 75% seen only once; the top ten take approximately 15%. The time point here: pretreatment peripheral blood. Here the sequenced sample was PBMCs, taken around atezolizumab (anti-PD-L1) treatment. The receptors were gathered from a man aged 55 to 70 with urothelial cancer.

CDR3 protein: CASSRSTGSNTEAFF. The CDR3 nucleotides read TGTGCCAGCAGTAGGTCGACAGGGTCTAACACTGAAGCTTTCTTT. The gene calls are TRBV28 and TRBJ1-1; 7 bases fit TRBD1. Germline trimming cut 5 bases from V and 2 bases from J; bases unmatched to any gene: 8. The CDR3 extends over 15 amino acids. Germline-derived CDR1 and CDR2 are MDHEN and SYDVKM.

The CDR3 loop is CASRTPLAKNIQYF. CDR3 bases: TGTGCCAGCAGGACTCCACTAGCCAAAAACATTCAGTACTTC. This chain links TRBV6-5 with TRBJ2-4; D is uncertain. The V gene's germline CDR1 is MNHEY and CDR2 SVGAGI. Trimming pared 6 bases from V and 0 bases from J, leaving 9 bases between. CDR3 length: 14 residues.

This chain joins TRBV6-5 and TRBJ2-7; the match to TRBD1 covers 9 bases. V shed 6 bases and J 7 bases; nucleotides not matched to a gene: 4. Germline V gives CDR1 MNHEY, CDR2 SVGAGI. The CDR3 is 12 amino acids. The CDR3 region has the DNA TGTGCCAGCAGACAGGGGGCAGGAGAGCAGTACTTC. Residues: CASRQGAGEQYF.

The rearrangement uses TRBV5-1 and TRBJ1-6; 9 positions agree with TRBD1. From germline, CDR1 is SGHRS and CDR2 YFSETQ. V lost 6 bases and J lost 5; bases outside the gene matches: 6. This CDR3 region has 15 residues. This chain's CDR3 is CASTRQGGDNSPLHF. The CDR3 coding sequence is TGCGCCAGCACCCGACAGGGGGGGGATAATTCACCCCTCCACTTT.

The chain has TRBV4-2 and TRBJ2-1; D is perhaps TRBD1 (6 bases). The CDR3 runs 13 residues. Germline V CDR1 and CDR2: LGHNA, YNFKEQ. V lost 4 bases and J 7 bases, leaving 11 bases between the germline ends. For the CDR3, the DNA is TGTGCCAGCAGCCTCACTCAGGGGAATGAGCAGTTCTTC. Translated, it gives CASSLTQGNEQFF.

The rearrangement uses TRBV9 and TRBJ1-1; D not certain. CDR1 and CDR2 (germline): SGDLS, YYNGEE. The CDR3 covers 14 residues. V lost 0 bases to trimming and J lost 2 bases, with 8 bases between them. The CDR3 coding sequence is TGTGCCAGCAGCGTAGCTTACACCAACACTGAAGCTTTCTTT. Protein: CASSVAYTNTEAFF.

This rearrangement joins TRBV7-2 to TRBJ1-3, with D unclear. This CDR3 contains 16 residues. The V gene lost 2 bases and the J gene lost 1 base, with 12 bases spanning the gap. CDR1 SGHTA and CDR2 FQGNSA come from the germline V gene. CDR3 protein: CASSLTTAGSGNTIYF. The CDR3 DNA sequence: TGTGCCAGCAGCTTAACCACAGCGGGGTCTGGAAACACCATATATTTT. The full variable domain, in which reference TRBV7-2 and TRBJ1-3 provide the parts outside the CDR3, is GAGVSQSPSNKVTEKGKDVELRCDPISGHTALYWYRQSLGQGLEFLIYFQGNSAPDKSGLPSDRFSAERTGGSVSTLTIQRTQQEDSAVYLCASSLTTAGSGNTIYFGEGSWLTVV.

This chain connects TRBV5-1 to TRBJ2-4; 8 bases map to TRBD1. The germline V gene has CDR1 SGHRS and CDR2 YFSETQ. This CDR3 is built from 15 residues. Losses at the gene ends were 0 bases for V and 7 bases for J; bases not matched to a gene: 6. The CDR3 DNA sequence: TGCGCCAGCAGCTTGGCCGGGACAGGACCCAACATTCAGTACTTC. This encodes CASSLAGTGPNIQYF.

The chain uses TRBV10-3 and TRBJ1-2; 10 bases are a match to TRBD1. The germline V gene encodes CDR1 ENHRY and CDR2 SYGVKD. Losses at the gene ends were 5 bases for V and 7 bases for J; bases not matched to a gene: 13. This CDR3 spans 16 amino acids. This chain's CDR3 is CAISSRDRGSLGGYTF. CDR3 nucleotides: TGTGCCATCAGTAGCCGGGACAGGGGTTCTCTTGGTGGCTACACCTTC.

This rearrangement joins TRBV21-1 to TRBJ2-2; the D segment call TRBD1 is taken from the table without a DNA check. TRBV21-1 is a pseudogene. The CDR3 contains 21 residues. CDR3 sequence reads: CASSKEPGTGGWVVYTGELFF. The DNA of the CDR3 is TGTGCCAGCAGCAAAGAACCCGGGACAGGGGGCTGGGTAGTGTACACCGGGGAGCTGTTTTTT.

This clone was found a few times. V gene TRBV7-6 combines with J gene TRBJ2-1; 7 bases match TRBD2. Germline V gene sequence: CDR1 SGHVS, CDR2 FNYEAQ. V was pared by 4 bases and J by 5 bases, with 8 bases of the junction left unmatched. This CDR3 has 15 residues. CDR3 loop: CASSSRASGNNEQFF. The CDR3 DNA follows: TGTGCCAGCAGCTCACGGGCTAGCGGTAACAATGAGCAGTTCTTC.

This clone showed up just once. The chain links TRBV30 to TRBJ2-7; TRBD1 matches 9 bases. The CDR3 is 14 residues long. V was pared by 5 bases and J by 4 bases, with 9 bases of the junction left unmatched. Germline values: CDR1 GTSNPN, CDR2 SVGIG (reference sequence). Written as DNA, the CDR3 is TGTGCCTGGGCCTCCGGGACAGGGATTTACGAGCAGTACTTC. It encodes CAWASGTGIYEQYF. Full variable domain (outside the CDR3, taken from reference TRBV30 and TRBJ2-7): SQTIHQWPATLVQPVGSPLSLECTVEGTSNPNLYWYRQAAGRGLQLLFYSVGIGQISSEVPQNLSASRPQDRQFILSSKKLLLSDSGFYLCAWASGTGIYEQYFGPGTRLTVT.

The rearrangement uses TRBV28 and TRBJ2-7, with D possibly TRBD1 on 5 matching bases. The germline V gene has CDR1 MDHEN and CDR2 SYDVKM. This CDR3 contains 15 residues. With 5 bases removed from V and 5 bases from J, the gap between germline ends came to 19 bases. CDR3 nucleotide sequence: TGTGCCAGCAGTCCTATACTTGGACAAGGGGACGAGCAGTACTTC. Protein sequence: CASSPILGQGDEQYF.

The V gene is TRBV7-3, the J gene TRBJ2-2; 10 bases align to TRBD2. The length of the CDR3 is 18 residues. V trimming: 2 bases; J trimming: 7 bases; junction bases outside the gene matches: 13. In germline, CDR1 is SGHTA, CDR2 FQGTGA. CDR3 sequence reads: CASSLESQREGRGGELFF. The CDR3 nucleotides are TGTGCCAGCAGCTTAGAGTCCCAGCGGGAGGGCCGTGGCGGGGAGCTGTTTTTT.

The chain uses TRBV4-2 and TRBJ1-3, with a weak D call TRBD1 (6 bases). This CDR3 is 15 amino acids long. Germline V gene sequence: CDR1 LGHNA, CDR2 YNFKEQ. Trimming removed 0 bases from V and 4 bases from J, with 10 bases in between. CDR3 DNA: TGTGCCAGCAGCCAAGATGAGACAGGAGGAAACACCATATATTTT. Protein: CASSQDETGGNTIYF.

The count of this clone is one. This chain uses TRBV9 with TRBJ2-3, with TRBD1 identical over 7 bases. This CDR3 contains 13 residues. J gave up 3 bases and V 4 bases, and 2 bases lay outside the gene matches. Germline lookup yields CDR1 SGDLS and CDR2 YYNGEE. This CDR3 reads CASSRGPTDTQYF. CDR3 bases: TGTGCCAGCAGCAGGGGGCCTACAGATACGCAGTATTTT. The whole variable domain, filled in from reference TRBV9 and TRBJ2-3, reads DSGVTQTPKHLITATGQRVTLRCSPRSGDLSVYWYQQSLDQGLQFLIQYYNGEERAKGNILERFSAQQFPDLHSELNLSSLELGDSALYFCASSRGPTDTQYFGPGTRLTVL.

This chain uses TRBV27 with TRBJ2-1; 10 bases are shared with TRBD2. V was pared by 5 bases and J by 7 bases, with 2 bases of the junction left unmatched. Germline loops: CDR1 MNHEY, CDR2 SMNVEV (reference sequence). This CDR3 has 13 amino acids. DNA of the CDR3: TGTGCCAGCAGTCTTAGCGGGAGGAATGAGCAGTTCTTC. Its translation is CASSLSGRNEQFF.

The rearrangement joins TRBV7-8 to TRBJ1-2; 7 bases line up with TRBD1. The CDR3 spans 13 residues. Germline CDR1 and CDR2: SGHVS and FQNEAQ. V lost 5 bases, J lost 8 bases, and 8 bases stayed unmatched. The CDR3 coding sequence is TGTGCCAGCAGCGTTGACAGGGTGCTAGGCTACACCTTC. Protein sequence: CASSVDRVLGYTF.

Only a few counts were recorded for this clone. The V and J genes are TRBV9 and TRBJ2-5; D might be TRBD2 (6 bases). The CDR3 length is 13 residues. Germline assignment: CDR1 SGDLS and CDR2 YYNGEE. Trimming cost V 4 bases and J 4 bases, with 11 bases left between them. CDR3 protein: CASSQHGRETQYF. The CDR3 DNA reads TGTGCCAGCAGCCAGCACGGGAGAGAGACCCAGTACTTC.

This rearrangement joins TRBV5-1 to TRBJ2-5; 7 nucleotides line up with TRBD1. The CDR3 sequence is 15 residues long. The J segment lost 1 base and the V segment lost 5 bases, leaving 8 bases of the junction unmatched. Germline V gene lookup returns CDR1 SGHRS and CDR2 YFSETQ. CDR3 coding DNA: TGCGCCAGCAGTCCACGACAGGGCCTCCAAGAGACCCAGTACTTC. It codes for CASSPRQGLQETQYF. The full variable domain, with the rest looked up from reference TRBV5-1 and TRBJ2-5, is KAGVTQTPRYLIKTRGQQVTLSCSPISGHRSVSWYQQTPGQGLQFLFEYFSETQRNKGNFPGRFSGRQFSNSRSEMNVSTLELGDSALYLCASSPRQGLQETQYFGPGTRLLVL.

This clone was seen only once. This chain connects TRBV2 to TRBJ1-5; D unclear. Germline CDR1 SNHLY, CDR2 FYNNEI. Trimming pared 2 bases from V and 0 bases from J, leaving 8 bases between. This CDR3 comprises 15 residues. The DNA for the CDR3 is TGTGCCAGCAGTGAACACAGCCTTAGCAATCAGCCCCAGCATTTT. Its translation is CASSEHSLSNQPQHF.

The chain uses TRBV10-3 and TRBJ2-5; TRBD1 matches 11 bases. The ends lost 5 bases at V and 2 bases at J; junction bases unmatched: 4. The CDR3 has 15 amino acids. The V gene's germline CDR1 is ENHRY and CDR2 SYGVKD. DNA for the CDR3: TGTGCCATCAGTACCGGGACAGGGGGACAAGAGACCCAGTACTTC. Translated, it gives CAISTGTGGQETQYF.

This chain uses TRBV2 with TRBJ1-2; 8 bases align to TRBD1. Germline loops: CDR1 SNHLY, CDR2 FYNNEI. The CDR3 contains 12 residues. V lost 4 bases and J lost 8; bases outside the gene matches: 3. For the CDR3, the DNA is TGTGCCAGCAGTGTTACAGGGGGGGGCTACACCTTC. Translation: CASSVTGGGYTF. Based on the CDR3 plus reference TRBV2 and TRBJ1-2, the full variable domain is EPEVTQTPSHQVTQMGQEVILRCVPISNHLYFYWYRQILGQKVEFLVSFYNNEISEKSEIFDDQFSVERPDGSNFTLKIRSTKLEDSAMYFCASSVTGGGYTFGSGTRLTVV.

The chain combines TRBV7-6 with TRBJ2-7, with D perhaps matching TRBD2 (6 bases). V was trimmed by 5 bases and J by 0 bases, leaving 20 bases between them. Germline V gives CDR1 SGHVS, CDR2 FNYEAQ. This CDR3 contains 17 residues. The CDR3 is CASSPGVGGESSYEQYF. The CDR3 DNA sequence: TGTGCCAGCAGCCCGGGGGTGGGCGGGGAGAGCTCCTACGAGCAGTACTTC.

This chain links TRBV30 with TRBJ2-7; the D gene is possibly TRBD1 (5 bases). The V gene lost 3 bases and the J gene lost 4 bases, with 16 bases spanning the gap. The germline CDR1 and CDR2 sequences are GTSNPN and SVGIG (reference sequence). The CDR3 sequence is 14 residues long. This CDR3 is CAWSYGAGSYEQYF. CDR3 nucleotide sequence: TGTGCCTGGAGCTATGGGGCAGGATCGTACGAGCAGTACTTC.

This clone was seen just once. The chain employs TRBV30 and TRBJ1-5, with D possibly matching TRBD1 (6 bases). Germline CDR1 reads GTSNPN; CDR2 reads SVGIG (reference sequence). The CDR3 totals 14 residues. Trimming took off 8 bases at V and 2 bases at J, with 16 bases between the two ends. As DNA, the CDR3 is TGTGCCGGGGACGGGGGGCGAGGCAATCAGCCCCAGCATTTT. Its protein is CAGDGGRGNQPQHF.

The chain joins TRBV19 to TRBJ2-1; D uncertain. CDR1 is LNHDA, CDR2 SQIVND, per germline (reference sequence). Trimming removed 4 bases from V and 7 bases from J, with 11 bases in between. This CDR3 comprises 13 residues. The CDR3 is CASSTLYSNEQFF. The CDR3 DNA reads TGTGCCAGTAGTACGCTTTACTCGAATGAGCAGTTCTTC.

V usage is TRBV19 and J usage is TRBJ1-1; 7 bases align to TRBD1. The length of the CDR3 is 14 residues. Germline V gene sequence: CDR1 LNHDA, CDR2 SQIVND (reference sequence). V was pared by 7 bases and J by 0 bases, with 5 bases of the junction left unmatched. The CDR3 reads CASTLQGMNTEAFF. CDR3 in DNA: TGTGCCAGTACCCTACAGGGGATGAACACTGAAGCTTTCTTT.

The sample holds one count of this clone. J is TRBJ2-3 and V is TRBV7-9; 10 positions match TRBD1. Germline V gene data show CDR1 as SEHNR and CDR2 as FQNEAQ (reference sequence). There are 15 residues in the CDR3. With 5 bases clipped from V and 2 bases from J, the junction kept 4 bases outside the gene matches. CDR3 sequence reads: CASSPTGGDTDTQYF. The CDR3, as DNA: TGTGCCAGCAGCCCGACAGGGGGCGACACAGATACGCAGTATTTT.

The chain combines TRBV10-1 with TRBJ2-7; no reliable D call. Per the germline V gene, CDR1 is WNHNN and CDR2 is SYGVQD (reference sequence). V gave up 2 bases and J gave up 2 bases, with 7 bases separating them. This CDR3 is 13 amino acids long. The CDR3 DNA follows: TGCGCCAGCAGTGAGAACAGAGCCTACGAGCAGTACTTC. Protein: CASSENRAYEQYF.

The chain recombines TRBV19 with TRBJ2-7, with TRBD1 matching over 11 bases. There are 14 residues in the CDR3. V dropped 4 bases and J dropped 7; count of bases not matched to a gene: 6. Germline values: CDR1 LNHDA, CDR2 SQIVND (reference sequence). The CDR3 loop reads CASSTDRGPREQYF. The DNA for the CDR3 is TGTGCCAGTAGTACGGACAGGGGGCCAAGGGAGCAGTACTTC.

The chain carries TRBV6-6 and TRBJ2-1; TRBD2 might be the D (5 bases). The V end lost 2 bases, the J end lost 10 bases, and 6 bases lay between the germline ends. Germline V gives CDR1 MNHNY, CDR2 SVGAGI (reference sequence). CDR3 length equals 11 residues. CDR3 residues: CASSYGGEQFF. The CDR3 coding sequence is TGTGCCAGCAGTTACGGCGGGGAGCAGTTCTTC.